Listed below are T cell receptor beta chains from one sample, sequenced in a study of blood T cell repertoires in COVID-19. The table came from immunoSEQ multiplex PCR; TCRdb's copy has only in-frame clones and leaves some out. The table has 300,000 or so clones, just over 85% seen once. The specimen sequenced was PBMCs or T cells enriched from blood (not recorded which). The receptor source for this set is a young woman who had recovered from COVID-19. Both conserved end residues are part of each CDR3. D genes are given only for firm matches. Not all rows give a size; the values are once, few, many and, for expanded clones, a class.

d_call j_call clone_size v_call cdr3_aa cdr3_nt
- TRBJ1-1 - TRBV30 CAWSRGSSEAFF TGTGCCTGGTCTCGGGGGTCGAGTGAAGCTTTCTTT
- TRBJ2-2 - TRBV6-5 CASSYSLGVSGELFF TGTGCCAGCAGTTACTCCCTCGGGGTTTCTGGGGAGCTGTTTTTT
- TRBJ2-7 - TRBV30 CAWSVQNTGQYF TGTGCCTGGAGTGTTCAAAATACAGGGCAGTACTTC
TRBD1 TRBJ1-6 - TRBV6-5 CASRAGTENSPLHF TGTGCCAGCAGAGCCGGGACAGAGAATTCACCCCTCCACTTT
TRBD1 TRBJ1-1 - TRBV6-5 CASSSPGQGVEAFF TGTGCCAGCAGCTCCCCGGGACAGGGTGTAGAAGCTTTCTTT
TRBD2 TRBJ2-1 - TRBV7-3 CASSRGDGNEQFF TGTGCCAGCAGCCGGGGGGATGGTAATGAGCAGTTCTTC
TRBD1 TRBJ1-5 - TRBV19 CASRWTGSNQPQHF TGTGCCAGTAGGTGGACAGGAAGTAATCAGCCCCAGCATTTT
TRBD2 TRBJ2-7 - TRBV29-1 CSVAGGLAGNYEQYF TGCAGCGTTGCTGGAGGACTAGCGGGAAACTACGAGCAGTACTTC
- TRBJ1-1 once TRBV21-1 CASSKVWDTMNTEAFF TGTGCCAGCAGCAAAGTTTGGGACACTATGAACACTGAAGCTTTCTTT
- TRBJ1-6 - TRBV28 CASSFRPERGSPLHF TGTGCCAGCAGTTTTCGGCCCGAACGAGGTTCACCCCTCCACTTT
- TRBJ1-1 once TRBV10-2 CAAWGGNTEAFF TGCGCCGCGTGGGGGGGGAACACTGAAGCTTTCTTT
- TRBJ1-1 few TRBV5-1 CASSLLDMNTEAFF TGCGCCAGCAGCTTGCTAGATATGAACACTGAAGCTTTCTTT
TRBD1 TRBJ1-3 - TRBV19 CASSMGQRGNTIYF TGTGCCAGTAGTATGGGACAGCGTGGAAACACCATATATTTT
TRBD1 TRBJ2-3 - TRBV7-9 CASSSTGGIDTQYF TGTGCCAGCAGCTCCACAGGGGGCATAGATACGCAGTATTTT
TRBD2 TRBJ2-3 - TRBV11-2 CASSYTGGAVTDTQYF TGTGCCAGCAGCTATACCGGGGGGGCCGTCACAGATACGCAGTATTTT
- TRBJ1-3 - TRBV19 CASSQTAASGNTIYF TGTGCCAGTAGTCAGACAGCCGCCTCTGGAAACACCATATATTTT
- TRBJ2-2 - TRBV30 CAWSVAGVDTGELFF TGTGCCTGGAGTGTGGCAGGGGTCGACACCGGGGAGCTGTTTTTT
- TRBJ2-3 - TRBV3-1/TRBV3-2 CASSPGSHQYF TGTGCCAGCAGTCCCGGTTCCCACCAGTATTTT
- TRBJ1-1 - TRBV30 CAWTQHRLEAFF TGTGCCTGGACCCAACACCGACTTGAAGCTTTCTTT
TRBD2 TRBJ2-7 - TRBV28 CASSFPSGMREQYF TGTGCCAGCTCTTTCCCTAGCGGGATGCGCGAGCAGTACTTC
TRBD1 TRBJ1-1 - TRBV10-3 CAIRRTGTNTEAFF TGTGCCATCAGACGGACAGGGACGAACACTGAAGCTTTCTTT
- TRBJ1-1 - TRBV19 CASSIRITGMNTEAFF TGTGCCAGTAGTATTAGAATAACAGGGATGAACACTGAAGCTTTCTTT
- TRBJ1-1 - TRBV6-5 CASSPLSGTEAFF TGTGCCAGCAGTCCCTTGTCGGGAACTGAAGCTTTCTTT
TRBD2 TRBJ2-5 - TRBV7-2 CASSPNTSGETQYF TGTGCCAGCAGCCCAAATACTAGCGGAGAGACCCAGTACTTC
- TRBJ1-3 - TRBV29-1 CSVSGRENTIYF TGCAGCGTTTCGGGAAGGGAGAACACCATATATTTT
- TRBJ1-6 - TRBV3-1/TRBV3-2 CASSQNKGEPLHF TGTGCCAGCAGCCAAAACAAGGGAGAACCCCTCCACTTT
TRBD1 TRBJ1-6 - TRBV11-2 CASSLLPGQGRNSPLHF TGTGCCAGCAGCTTACTCCCGGGACAGGGGAGGAACTCACCCCTCCACTTT
- TRBJ2-3 - TRBV5-1 CASSLAGILRGTDTQYF TGCGCCAGCAGCTTGGCGGGGATTCTCCGGGGGACAGATACGCAGTATTTT
TRBD1 TRBJ2-3 - TRBV18 CASSPYTGTETDTQYF TGTGCCAGCTCACCTTATACCGGGACAGAAACAGATACGCAGTATTTT
- TRBJ1-2 - TRBV27 CASSFSDSYGYTF TGTGCCAGCAGTTTTTCGGACAGCTATGGCTACACCTTC
TRBD1 TRBJ1-1 few TRBV7-3 CASSADRGAEAFF TGTGCCAGCAGCGCGGACAGGGGCGCTGAAGCTTTCTTT
TRBD1 TRBJ2-3 - TRBV4-1 CASSQATGVSDTQYF TGCGCCAGCAGCCAAGCAACAGGGGTGTCAGATACGCAGTATTTT
- TRBJ2-5 - TRBV7-2 CASSSGHSRAQYF TGTGCCAGCAGCTCGGGACACTCGAGGGCCCAGTACTTC
- TRBJ2-7 - TRBV13 CASSLNAGAVAEQYF TGTGCCAGCAGCTTAAACGCAGGGGCCGTTGCCGAGCAGTACTTC
- TRBJ1-6 many TRBV11-2 CASSPQGQGNSPLHF TGTGCCAGCAGCCCACAGGGTCAGGGTAATTCACCCCTCCACTTT
TRBD1 TRBJ1-2 - TRBV6-5 CASTRDSGSFYGYTF TGTGCCAGCACACGGGACAGCGGGTCGTTTTATGGCTACACCTTC
TRBD2 TRBJ2-7 - TRBV18 CASSASGRSYEQYF TGTGCCAGCTCAGCCAGCGGGAGATCCTACGAGCAGTACTTC
TRBD1 TRBJ1-1 - TRBV9 CASTPPILTGANTEAFF TGTGCCAGCACCCCTCCGATTCTGACAGGGGCAAACACTGAAGCTTTCTTT
TRBD1 TRBJ2-2 - TRBV24-1 CATSDPGQGNVELFF TGTGCCACCAGTGATCCGGGACAGGGGAACGTTGAGCTGTTTTTT
- TRBJ1-2 - TRBV30 CAWGTLIYGYTF TGTGCCTGGGGGACACTTATCTATGGCTACACCTTC
- TRBJ2-2 - TRBV9 CASSANISPYLLTNTGELFF TGTGCCAGCAGCGCCAATATATCGCCTTACCTCCTAACGAACACCGGGGAGCTGTTTTTT
- TRBJ2-7 - TRBV5-5 CASSLRRDSYEQYF TGTGCCAGCAGCTTGCGCAGGGATAGCTACGAGCAGTACTTC
- TRBJ2-7 - TRBV6-1 CASSSPRETYEQYF TGTGCCAGCAGTTCCCCGAGGGAAACCTACGAGCAGTACTTC
- TRBJ1-4 - TRBV28 CASSLRGGFEKLFF TGTGCCAGCAGTCTCCGGGGGGGGTTTGAAAAACTGTTTTTT
TRBD1 TRBJ1-6 once TRBV10-3 CAAHRDRDNSPLHF TGTGCCGCTCACCGGGACAGGGATAATTCACCCCTCCACTTT
- TRBJ2-6 - TRBV24-1 CATSDPDSVKSSGANVLTF TGTGCCACCAGTGATCCGGACAGTGTGAAAAGCTCTGGGGCCAACGTCCTGACTTTC
- TRBJ2-1 few TRBV5-5 CASSLGVLGRDNEQFF TGTGCCAGCAGCTTGGGAGTCTTGGGGAGAGACAATGAGCAGTTCTTC
TRBD1 TRBJ1-5 - TRBV27 CASSRRGQGDGQPQHF TGTGCCAGCAGTCGGAGAGGACAGGGTGACGGTCAGCCCCAGCATTTT
TRBD2 TRBJ2-1 - TRBV3-1/TRBV3-2 CASSQGSGRDNEQFF TGTGCCAGCAGCCAAGGTAGCGGGAGGGATAATGAGCAGTTCTTC
- TRBJ1-2 - TRBV5-1 CASSFQDNPNYGYTF TGCGCCAGCAGCTTTCAGGATAATCCTAACTATGGCTACACCTTC
- TRBJ2-1 - TRBV7-7 CASSLSGPREQFF TGTGCCAGCAGCTTATCGGGTCCTCGGGAGCAGTTCTTC
TRBD1 TRBJ2-7 - TRBV28 CASSLGDRTYEQYF TGTGCCAGCAGTTTAGGGGACAGGACCTACGAGCAGTACTTC
- TRBJ1-5 - TRBV24-1 CATSDLHRRGCNQPQHF TGTGCCACCAGTGATTTGCACCGGCGAGGATGCAATCAGCCCCAGCATTTT
- TRBJ1-4 - TRBV6-1 CASSESGGGGNEKLFF TGTGCCAGCAGTGAGAGCGGGGGTGGCGGAAATGAAAAACTGTTTTTT